This TCR beta chain comes out of a study of T-cell reconstitution after alpha-beta-depleted transplantation in children. Preparation of the TCRbeta library used unique molecular identifiers. TCRdb passed the PCR reads through MiXCR, listing each CDR3 protein once. In the table there are about 200,000 distinct CDR3 sequences, approximately 7% of which are singletons. Trimming removed 2 bases at V and 6 bases at J, with 9 bases between. The CDR3 sequence is 13 residues long. Germline V gene data show CDR1 as LGHNA and CDR2 as YSLEER. This clonotype has a count of ten or more. Its antigen is currently unknown. Study results and limitations: T cells produced anew were the main source of T-cell counts and diversity one year after transplant. At around two months after transplant, the alpha-beta T cells were reportedly derived from several hundred expanded clones that came from non-depleted graft cells.

V usage is TRBV4-3 and J usage is TRBJ2-3; D call uncertain. Sample: PBMCs, taken before TCRalphabeta/CD19-depleted stem cell transplant. The sequence came from a boy under 10 years old with acute lymphoblastic leukemia, due to receive a stem cell transplant. In nucleotides, the CDR3 is TGCGCCAGCAGCCAAATTTTGTGGGATACGCAGTATTTT. It encodes CASSQILWDTQYF.